This entry lists 20 T cell receptor beta chains sequenced from one sample in a study of Tregs in tolerant kidney transplant recipients. The repertoire was sequenced with immunoSEQ multiplex PCR; TCRdb's copy has only in-frame clones and lacks some. The sample includes fewer than 80,000 clones, roughly nine tenths of them seen just once. The sequencing here drew on CD4+ T cells from blood, taken before the transplant. These TCRs come from a human donor who received a combined kidney and bone marrow transplant.

Only a few counts were recorded for this clone. V and J are TRBV5-4 and TRBJ1-2; unclear D gene. Trimming took off 5 bases at V and 0 bases at J, with 11 bases between the two ends. The CDR3 length is 14 residues. Germline lookup yields CDR1 SGHNT and CDR2 YYREEE (reference sequence). CDR3 sequence: CASRASTANYGYTF. For the CDR3, the DNA is TGTGCCAGCAGGGCGTCAACAGCTAACTATGGCTACACCTTC.

The V and J genes are TRBV2 and TRBJ2-3; TRBD2 aligns across 12 bases. This CDR3 is 15 amino acids long. CDR1 is SNHLY and CDR2 is FYNNEI in the germline V gene. J gave up 5 bases and V 1 base, and 1 base lay outside the gene matches. For the CDR3, the DNA is TGTGCCAGCAGTGAAGGACTAGCGGGAGTAGATACGCAGTATTTT. It yields the protein CASSEGLAGVDTQYF.

The chain combines TRBV5-1 with TRBJ2-5; unclear D gene. The CDR3 runs to 16 residues. The ends were cut back, 1 base at V and 0 bases at J, with 13 bases in the middle. Germline loops: CDR1 SGHRS, CDR2 YFSETQ. CDR3 amino acids: CASSLTPWQNQETQYF. The CDR3 DNA sequence: TGCGCCAGCAGCTTGACCCCCTGGCAGAACCAAGAGACCCAGTACTTC.

This clone turned up a few times. The chain links TRBV28 to TRBJ1-1; D not resolved. The germline gives CDR1 MDHEN, CDR2 SYDVKM. V was trimmed by 2 bases and J by 11 bases, leaving 12 bases between them. The CDR3 sequence is 12 residues long. CDR3 sequence: CASSLSGSVAFF. The CDR3 DNA reads TGTGCCAGCAGTTTAAGTGGGAGCGTCGCTTTCTTT. The variable domain in full, completed from reference TRBV28 and TRBJ1-1, reads DVKVTQSSRYLVKRTGEKVFLECVQDMDHENMFWYRQDPGLGLRLIYFSYDVKMKEKGDIPEGYSVSREKKERFSLILESASTNQTSMYLCASSLSGSVAFFGQGTRLTVV.

The rearrangement links TRBV19 to TRBJ2-1; 14 positions match TRBD2. The CDR3 runs to 16 residues. Germline values: CDR1 LNHDA, CDR2 SQIVND (reference sequence). J gave up 6 bases and V 4 bases, and 5 bases lay outside the gene matches. The CDR3 sequence is CASSSPGLAGVNEQFF. The CDR3, as DNA: TGTGCCAGTAGTAGCCCGGGACTAGCGGGAGTCAATGAGCAGTTCTTC.

The chain has TRBV4-3 and TRBJ2-1; 8 bases are shared with TRBD2. There are 16 residues in the CDR3. J was trimmed by 9 bases and V by 6 bases; bases with no gene match: 16. CDR1 and CDR2 (germline): LGHNA, YSLEER. CDR3: CASSLTFGLAYFEQFF. CDR3 sequence (DNA): TGCGCCAGCAGTCTAACGTTCGGACTAGCCTATTTTGAGCAGTTCTTC.

The V gene is TRBV9, the J gene TRBJ2-2; D is perhaps TRBD1 (6 bases). From germline, CDR1 is SGDLS and CDR2 YYNGEE. The CDR3 spans 16 residues. With 3 bases removed from V and 2 bases from J, the gap between germline ends came to 14 bases. The CDR3 nucleotides are TGTGCCAGCAGCGCCCGAGGGGGTGCTAACACCGGGGAGCTGTTTTTT. As protein: CASSARGGANTGELFF.

This clone was picked up one time. CDR3: CSVEVVQSYEQYF. The CDR3 DNA follows: TGCAGCGTTGAAGTTGTACAGTCCTACGAGCAGTACTTC. The gene calls are TRBV29-1 and TRBJ2-7; no reliable D call. CDR3 length: 13 amino acids. CDR1 and CDR2 from the germline V gene are SQVTM and ANQGSEA. Trimming cost V 1 base and J 1 base, with 8 bases left between them.

CDR3 coding DNA: TGTGCCAGCACCTCGGGCGGGGGGGGAAATGAGCAGTTCTTC. Translated, it gives CASTSGGGGNEQFF. The rearrangement joins TRBV7-9 to TRBJ2-1, with TRBD2 matching 9 bases. After removal of 7 bases from V and 7 bases from J, the junction contained 8 bases not matched to a gene. Germline V CDR1 and CDR2: SEHNR, FQNEAQ (reference sequence). CDR3 length: 14 residues. Using reference TRBV7-9 and TRBJ2-1 for the parts outside the CDR3, the full variable domain is DTGVSQNPRHKITKRGQNVTFRCDPISEHNRLYWYRQTLGQGPEFLTYFQNEAQLEKSRLLSDRFSAERPKGSFSTLEIQRTEQGDSAMYLCASTSGGGGNEQFFGPGTRLTVL.

In DNA form, the CDR3 reads TGTGCCAGCAGCTTATGGGCCGATAGCAATCAGCCCCAGCATTTT. Translating it yields CASSLWADSNQPQHF. The chain carries TRBV7-2 and TRBJ1-5; D remains ambiguous. The V gene lost 2 bases and the J gene lost 0 bases, with 8 bases spanning the gap. Germline V gene data show CDR1 as SGHTA and CDR2 as FQGNSA. This CDR3 has 15 residues.

This clone was observed once. This chain joins TRBV23-1 and TRBJ2-1; possibly TRBD1 for D (6 bases). TRBV23-1 is filed as an ORF, its function uncertain. This CDR3 contains 15 residues. The V and J ends lost 2 bases and 5 bases respectively, with 13 bases between them. CDR3: CASSQPLDRDNEQFF. In DNA form, the CDR3 reads TGCGCCAGCAGTCAACCCCTGGACAGAGACAATGAGCAGTTCTTC.

This clone was detected once. The chain uses TRBV7-2 and TRBJ1-3; TRBD1 is a possible D gene (5 bases). CDR3 length: 11 residues. CDR1 and CDR2 from the germline V gene are SGHTA and FQGNSA. Trimming pared 7 bases from V and 11 bases from J, leaving 12 bases between. The chain's CDR3 is CASNLWGAIYF. As DNA, the CDR3 is TGTGCCAGCAACTTGTGGGGCGCCATATATTTT. The full variable domain, with the rest looked up from reference TRBV7-2 and TRBJ1-3, is GAGVSQSPSNKVTEKGKDVELRCDPISGHTALYWYRQSLGQGLEFLIYFQGNSAPDKSGLPSDRFSAERTGGSVSTLTIQRTQQEDSAVYLCASNLWGAIYFGEGSWLTVV.

The V and J genes are TRBV7-2 and TRBJ2-1; TRBD1 is a possible D gene (5 bases). From germline, CDR1 is SGHTA and CDR2 FQGNSA. Trimming took off 0 bases at V and 1 base at J, with 10 bases between the two ends. This CDR3 contains 16 residues. The CDR3 spells CASSLAGRVSYNEQFF. The DNA for the CDR3 is TGTGCCAGCAGCTTAGCGGGCAGGGTGTCCTACAATGAGCAGTTCTTC.

This chain joins TRBV5-1 and TRBJ2-1; 15 positions agree with TRBD2. The CDR3 sequence is 17 residues long. V trimming: 4 bases; J trimming: 6 bases; junction bases outside the gene matches: 8. CDR1 and CDR2 from the germline V gene are SGHRS and YFSETQ. CDR3 sequence: CASSLGTSGRRINEQFF. The CDR3 DNA reads TGCGCCAGCAGCCTAGGGACTAGCGGGAGGCGAATCAATGAGCAGTTCTTC.

The rearrangement uses TRBV28 and TRBJ2-5; 7 positions match TRBD1. CDR1 is MDHEN, CDR2 SYDVKM, per germline. The CDR3 is made up of 12 amino acids. V lost 4 bases, J lost 12 bases, and 8 bases stayed unmatched. The CDR3 region has the DNA TGTGCCAGCAGTTCCGGGACAGAGCTGGAGTACTTC. Protein product: CASSSGTELEYF.

The genes are TRBV5-5 and TRBJ1-5, with 8 positions matching TRBD1. The CDR3 loop spans 15 amino acids. J gave up 6 bases and V 0 bases, and 5 bases lay outside the gene matches. Germline V lookup: CDR1 SGHKS, CDR2 YYEKEE (reference sequence). For the CDR3, the DNA is TGTGCCAGCAGCTTGGGGACAGGGTTCCGTCAGCCCCAGCATTTT. This encodes CASSLGTGFRQPQHF.

The V and J genes are TRBV5-1 and TRBJ2-7; 8 nucleotides align to TRBD2. The V segment lost 4 bases and the J segment 1 base; nucleotides outside the gene matches: 10. Germline lookup yields CDR1 SGHRS and CDR2 YFSETQ. This CDR3 region has 16 residues. DNA of the CDR3: TGCGCCAGCAGCCCCTACCCGGCTAGCGGGTCCTACGAGCAGTACTTC. It translates to CASSPYPASGSYEQYF. Filled out from reference TRBV5-1 and TRBJ2-7, the complete variable domain reads KAGVTQTPRYLIKTRGQQVTLSCSPISGHRSVSWYQQTPGQGLQFLFEYFSETQRNKGNFPGRFSGRQFSNSRSEMNVSTLELGDSALYLCASSPYPASGSYEQYFGPGTRLTVT.

The V and J genes are TRBV18 and TRBJ2-5; TRBD1 agrees at 11 bases. V shed 6 bases, J shed 5 bases, and the junction held 17 bases outside the gene matches. This CDR3 region has 18 residues. Looked up from germline, CDR1 is KGHSH and CDR2 is LQKENI. CDR3 coding DNA: TGTGCCAGCTCCAAAATCGTAGGACAGGGGGCGATGCGGGAGACCCAGTACTTC. Translated, it gives CASSKIVGQGAMRETQYF.

The chain carries TRBV28 and TRBJ2-6; D ambiguous. V was shortened by 6 bases and J by 0 bases, with 6 bases between the two germline ends. The V gene's germline CDR1 is MDHEN and CDR2 SYDVKM. The CDR3 runs 14 residues. The CDR3 region has the DNA TGTGCCAGCAGCACAAACTCTGGGGCCAACGTCCTGACTTTC. This sequence encodes CASSTNSGANVLTF.

This clone is a singleton in its sample. The chain links TRBV28 to TRBJ1-5; tentative D call: TRBD1 (6 bases). Trimming left V 1 base short and J 16 bases short, with 23 bases between. The germline gives CDR1 MDHEN, CDR2 SYDVKM. This CDR3 is 15 amino acids long. The CDR3 loop reads CASSLLAIEVRGYHF. CDR3 bases: TGTGCCAGCAGTTTATTGGCGATCGAGGTCAGGGGATATCATTTT.